This T cell receptor beta chain came from a study of CXCR3-negative and CXCR3-positive naive CD8 T cells. The study sorted every CD8+ T cell subset in triplicate at 300,000 to 350,000 cells each. It was by 5' RACE with UMI labels that the TRB cDNA libraries were prepared. No DNA is given; TCRdb re-called the 5' RACE reads and lists each CDR3 protein once. The sample totals approximately 74,000 distinct CDR3 sequences; its top ten clones hold roughly 1.4%. The TCR originated in a human donor in good health. Some clones in this sample may be carry-over from other donors' samples. Sequenced input: naive CXCR3- CD8+ T cells from blood. Sample subset: CD45RO-CCR7+CD27+CD95- naive CD8+ T cells lacking CXCR3 (TNR3-).

The CDR3 reads CASSQEYRPNTGELFF. J is TRBJ2-2 and V is TRBV4-3; as DNA is missing, the TRBD1 call by TCRdb cannot be tested. CDR3 length equals 16 residues. Germline CDR1 LGHNA, CDR2 YSLEER.